This T cell receptor (beta chain) stems from a study of blood T cells in healthy people across ages. Primers used in a second PCR of roughly 6 to 12 cycles were a sample-barcoded 5' primer and a J-beta primer mix. One entry per CDR3 protein, called by TCRdb with MiXCR from the 5' RACE reads. The sample holds roughly 500,000 distinct CDR3 sequences, roughly a quarter seen once. This clonotype was recorded a few times. Between the trimmed V and J ends, which lost 6 bases and 4 bases, there was a span of 10 bases. From germline, CDR1 is SNHLY and CDR2 FYNNEI. The CDR3 totals 13 residues. This receptor was obtained from a woman between 65 and 79 years old in good health. The sequenced material came from blood. The chain links TRBV2 to TRBJ2-1; D unresolved. The CDR3 nucleotides read TGTGCCAGCAGAACCGGAAGGTACAATGAGCAGTTCTTC. Protein sequence: CASRTGRYNEQFF.